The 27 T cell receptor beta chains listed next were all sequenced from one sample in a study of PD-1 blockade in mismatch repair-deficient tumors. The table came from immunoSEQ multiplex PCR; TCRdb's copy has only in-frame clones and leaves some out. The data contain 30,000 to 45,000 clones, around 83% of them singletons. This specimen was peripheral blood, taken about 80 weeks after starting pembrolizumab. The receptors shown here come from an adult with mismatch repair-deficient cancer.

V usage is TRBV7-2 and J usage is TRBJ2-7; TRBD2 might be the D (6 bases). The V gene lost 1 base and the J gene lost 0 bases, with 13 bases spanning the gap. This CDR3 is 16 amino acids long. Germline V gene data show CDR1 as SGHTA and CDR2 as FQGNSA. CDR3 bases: TGTGCCAGCAGCTTAGTCGGCGGGGAAAGCTCCTACGAGCAGTACTTC. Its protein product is CASSLVGGESSYEQYF.

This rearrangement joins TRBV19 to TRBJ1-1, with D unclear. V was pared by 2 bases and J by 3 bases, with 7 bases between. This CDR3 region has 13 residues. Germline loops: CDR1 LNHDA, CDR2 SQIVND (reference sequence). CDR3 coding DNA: TGTGCCAGTAGTATAACACTTTACACTGAAGCTTTCTTT. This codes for CASSITLYTEAFF.

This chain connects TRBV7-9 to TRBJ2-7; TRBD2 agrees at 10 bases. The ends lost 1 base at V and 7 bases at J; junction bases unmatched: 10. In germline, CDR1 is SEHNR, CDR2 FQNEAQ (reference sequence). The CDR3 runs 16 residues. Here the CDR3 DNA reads TGTGCCAGCAGCTTAGTATCTAGCGGGGGCCCAAAGGAGCAGTACTTC. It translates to CASSLVSSGGPKEQYF.

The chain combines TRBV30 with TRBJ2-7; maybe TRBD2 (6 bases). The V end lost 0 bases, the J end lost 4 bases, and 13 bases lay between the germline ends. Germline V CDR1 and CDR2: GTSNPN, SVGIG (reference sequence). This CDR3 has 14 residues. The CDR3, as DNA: TGTGCCTGGAGTGTAGGGCGCGGGACTTACGAGCAGTACTTC. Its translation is CAWSVGRGTYEQYF.

The CDR3 reads CASSHLIDNTDTQYF. The CDR3, as DNA: TGTGCCAGCAGCCATCTCATCGACAACACAGATACGCAGTATTTT. The rearrangement joins TRBV4-2 to TRBJ2-3, with no clear D. The CDR3 consists of 15 residues. V was pared by 3 bases and J by 2 bases, with 12 bases between. The germline CDR1 and CDR2 sequences are LGHNA and YNFKEQ.

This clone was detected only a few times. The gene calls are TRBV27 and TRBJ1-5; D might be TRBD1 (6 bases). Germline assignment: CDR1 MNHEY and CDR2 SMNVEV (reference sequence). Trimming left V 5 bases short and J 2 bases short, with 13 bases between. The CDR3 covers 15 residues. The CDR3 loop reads CASSKQGNGNQPQHF. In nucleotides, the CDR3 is TGTGCCAGCAGTAAACAGGGAAATGGCAATCAGCCCCAGCATTTT.

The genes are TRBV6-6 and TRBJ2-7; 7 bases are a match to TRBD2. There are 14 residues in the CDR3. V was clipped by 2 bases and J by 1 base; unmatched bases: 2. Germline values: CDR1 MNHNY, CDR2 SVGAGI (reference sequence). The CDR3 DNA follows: TGTGCCAGCAGTTACGCGGGAGAATCCTACGAGCAGTACTTC. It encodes CASSYAGESYEQYF.

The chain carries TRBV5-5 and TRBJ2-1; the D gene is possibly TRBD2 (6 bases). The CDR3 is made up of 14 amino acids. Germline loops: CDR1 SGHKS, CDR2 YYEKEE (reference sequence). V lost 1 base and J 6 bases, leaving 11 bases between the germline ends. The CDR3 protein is CASSLRLVANEQFF. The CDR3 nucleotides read TGTGCCAGCAGCTTGCGACTAGTGGCCAATGAGCAGTTCTTC.

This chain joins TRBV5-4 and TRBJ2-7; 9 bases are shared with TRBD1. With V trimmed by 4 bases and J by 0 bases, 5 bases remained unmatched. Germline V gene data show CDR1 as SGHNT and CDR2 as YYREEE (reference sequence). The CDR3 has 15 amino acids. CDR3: CASSGGQGPSYEQYF. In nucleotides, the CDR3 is TGTGCCAGCAGCGGGGGACAGGGACCCTCCTACGAGCAGTACTTC.

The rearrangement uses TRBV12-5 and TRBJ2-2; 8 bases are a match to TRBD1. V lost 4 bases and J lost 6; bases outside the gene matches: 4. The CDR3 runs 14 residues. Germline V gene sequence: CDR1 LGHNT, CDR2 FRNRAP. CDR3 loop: CASGSGQGAGELFF. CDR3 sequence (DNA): TGTGCTAGTGGTTCCGGACAGGGCGCCGGGGAGCTGTTTTTT.

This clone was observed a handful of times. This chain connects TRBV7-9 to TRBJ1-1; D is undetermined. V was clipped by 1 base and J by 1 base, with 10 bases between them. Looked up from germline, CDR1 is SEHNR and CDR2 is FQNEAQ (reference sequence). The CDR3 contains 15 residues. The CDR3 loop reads CASSLGLSENTEAFF. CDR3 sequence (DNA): TGTGCCAGCAGCTTAGGACTTTCCGAGAACACTGAAGCTTTCTTT.

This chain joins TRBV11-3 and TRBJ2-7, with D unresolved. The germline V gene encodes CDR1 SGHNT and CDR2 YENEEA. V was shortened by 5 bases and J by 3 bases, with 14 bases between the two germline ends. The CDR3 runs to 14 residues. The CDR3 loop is CASSRARSGYEQYF. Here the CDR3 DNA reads TGTGCCAGCAGCCGGGCTCGCTCCGGCTACGAGCAGTACTTC.

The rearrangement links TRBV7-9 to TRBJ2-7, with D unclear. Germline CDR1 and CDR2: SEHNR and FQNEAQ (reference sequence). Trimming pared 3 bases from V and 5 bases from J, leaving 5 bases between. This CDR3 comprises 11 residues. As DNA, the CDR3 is TGTGCCAGCAGCTTCTGGGACGAGCAGTACTTC. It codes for CASSFWDEQYF.

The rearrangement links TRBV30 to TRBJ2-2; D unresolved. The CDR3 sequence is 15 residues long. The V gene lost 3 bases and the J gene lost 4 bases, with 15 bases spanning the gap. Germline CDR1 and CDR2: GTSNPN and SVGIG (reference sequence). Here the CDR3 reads CAWRRIGVGTGELFF. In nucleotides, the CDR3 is TGTGCCTGGAGGAGGATTGGAGTGGGCACCGGGGAGCTGTTTTTT.

DNA for the CDR3: TGCAGCGTATACTCCGGGACTTTATACAATGAGCAGTTCTTC. The encoded protein is CSVYSGTLYNEQFF. V and J are TRBV29-1 and TRBJ2-1; the D gene is possibly TRBD2 (6 bases). There are 14 residues in the CDR3. Per germline, CDR1 SQVTM and CDR2 ANQGSEA. Trimming removed 6 bases from V and 4 bases from J, with 16 bases in between.

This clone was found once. The CDR3 loop is CASSDRTSRDNEQFF. CDR3 nucleotide sequence: TGCGCCAGCAGTGATCGGACTAGTCGCGACAATGAGCAGTTCTTC. The chain couples TRBV10-1 to TRBJ2-1, with 7 positions matching TRBD2. The germline V gene has CDR1 WNHNN and CDR2 SYGVQD (reference sequence). V lost 3 bases, J lost 5 bases, and 7 bases stayed unmatched. This CDR3 region has 15 residues.

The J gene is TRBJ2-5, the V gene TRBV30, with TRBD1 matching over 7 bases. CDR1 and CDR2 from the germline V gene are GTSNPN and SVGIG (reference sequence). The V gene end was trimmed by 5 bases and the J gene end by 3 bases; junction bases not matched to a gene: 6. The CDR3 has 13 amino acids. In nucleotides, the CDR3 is TGTGCCTGGTTGTCGACAGGGAAAGAGACCCAGTACTTC. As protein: CAWLSTGKETQYF.

CDR3 in DNA: TGTGCCAGCAGCTTGAGAAGGCCAGGGCTTGTAGGTACTGAGCAGTTCTTC. It translates to CASSLRRPGLVGTEQFF. J is TRBJ2-1 and V is TRBV5-6; D may be TRBD1 (5 bases). The CDR3 totals 17 residues. The germline gives CDR1 SGHDT, CDR2 YYEEEE. V dropped 1 base and J dropped 9 bases, with 23 bases sitting between them.

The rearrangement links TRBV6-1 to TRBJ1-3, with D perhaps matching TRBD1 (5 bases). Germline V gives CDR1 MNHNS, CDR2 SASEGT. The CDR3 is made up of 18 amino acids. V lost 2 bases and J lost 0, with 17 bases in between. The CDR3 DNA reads TGTGCCAGCAGTGAACGGGGGGTTCCACTCAGCTCTGGAAACACCATATATTTT. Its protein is CASSERGVPLSSGNTIYF.

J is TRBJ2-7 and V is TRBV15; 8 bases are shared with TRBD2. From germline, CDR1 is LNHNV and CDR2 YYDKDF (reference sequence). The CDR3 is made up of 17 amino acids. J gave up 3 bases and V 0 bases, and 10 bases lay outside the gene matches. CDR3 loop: CATSRDRSGRGLYEQYF. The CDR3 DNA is TGTGCCACCAGCAGAGATCGGAGCGGGAGAGGGCTCTACGAGCAGTACTTC.

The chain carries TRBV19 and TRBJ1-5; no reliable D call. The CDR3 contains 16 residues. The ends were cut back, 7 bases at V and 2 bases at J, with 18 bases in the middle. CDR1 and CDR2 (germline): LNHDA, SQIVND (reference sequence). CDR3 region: CASIPRTLLGNQPQHF. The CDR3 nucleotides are TGTGCCAGTATTCCGAGGACCCTCCTTGGCAATCAGCCCCAGCATTTT.

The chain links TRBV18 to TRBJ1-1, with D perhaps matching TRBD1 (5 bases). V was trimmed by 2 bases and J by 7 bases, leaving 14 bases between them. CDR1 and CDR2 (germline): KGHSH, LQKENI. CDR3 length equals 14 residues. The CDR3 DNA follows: TGTGCCAGCTCACCATCGGAGCGGGGGGGTGAAGCTTTCTTT. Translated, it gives CASSPSERGGEAFF. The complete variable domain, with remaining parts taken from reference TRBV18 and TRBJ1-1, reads NAGVMQNPRHLVRRRGQEARLRCSPMKGHSHVYWYRQLPEEGLKFMVYLQKENIIDESGMPKERFSAEFPKEGPSILRIQQVVRGDSAAYFCASSPSERGGEAFFGQGTRLTVV.

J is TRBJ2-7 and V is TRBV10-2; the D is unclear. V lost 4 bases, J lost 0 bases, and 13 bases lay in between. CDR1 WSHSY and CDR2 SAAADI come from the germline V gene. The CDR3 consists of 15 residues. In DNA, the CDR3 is TGCGCCAGCAGTGGGGCACCTCTGAGCTCCTACGAGCAGTACTTC. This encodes CASSGAPLSSYEQYF.

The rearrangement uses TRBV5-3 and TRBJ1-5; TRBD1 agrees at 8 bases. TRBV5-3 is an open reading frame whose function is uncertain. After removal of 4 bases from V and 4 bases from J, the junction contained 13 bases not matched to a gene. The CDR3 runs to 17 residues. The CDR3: CARSHDRGVVENQPQHF. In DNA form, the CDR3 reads TGTGCCAGAAGCCATGACAGGGGAGTAGTGGAGAATCAGCCCCAGCATTTT.

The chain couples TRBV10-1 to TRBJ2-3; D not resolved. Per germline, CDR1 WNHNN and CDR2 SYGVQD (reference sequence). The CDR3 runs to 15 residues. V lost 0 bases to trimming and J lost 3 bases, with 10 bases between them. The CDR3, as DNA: TGCGCCAGCAGTGAGTCTCTAGGAGATACAGATACGCAGTATTTT. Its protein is CASSESLGDTDTQYF.

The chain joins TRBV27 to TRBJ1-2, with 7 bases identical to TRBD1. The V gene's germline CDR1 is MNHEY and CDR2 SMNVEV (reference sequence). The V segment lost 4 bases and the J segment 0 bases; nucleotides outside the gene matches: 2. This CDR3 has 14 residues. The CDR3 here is CASSSGTANYGYTF. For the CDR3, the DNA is TGTGCCAGCAGTTCGGGGACAGCTAACTATGGCTACACCTTC.

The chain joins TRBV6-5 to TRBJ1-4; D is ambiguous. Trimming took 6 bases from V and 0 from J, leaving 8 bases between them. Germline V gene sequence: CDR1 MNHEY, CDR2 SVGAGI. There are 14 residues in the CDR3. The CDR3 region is CASRLGTTNEKLFF. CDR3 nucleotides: TGTGCCAGCAGGTTGGGTACAACTAATGAAAAACTGTTTTTT.